This TCR beta chain was retrieved from a study of cytomegalovirus exposure and HLA in healthy donors. General study results and limits: Analysis performed later found 16,951 TCR beta sequences associated with HLA alleles at 0.05 false discovery rate. Presence/absence analyses assumed roughly uniform sequencing depth across donors.

Of note for this clone: Its antigen remains unidentified.

Vbeta (60) and Jbeta (13) primers were used in the PCR. Libraries were prepared by immunoSEQ multiplex PCR; TCRdb keeps only in-frame clonotypes and omits some of them. The sample lists 130,000 or so clones, 55% to 80% seen once, with 2% to 3% in the top ten. CDR1 LNHDA and CDR2 SQIVND come from the germline V gene (reference sequence). The V gene lost 8 bases and the J gene lost 2 bases, with 15 bases spanning the gap. The CDR3 consists of 14 residues. The source material was PBMCs. This sequence joins TRBV19 and TRBJ1-2, with D possibly TRBD1 on 6 matching bases. This receptor was taken from a woman aged 40 to 50 in good health and CMV-seronegative. The DNA of the CDR3 is TGTGCCAGTGACCCAGGACAGCTAAACTATGGCTACACCTTC. This encodes CASDPGQLNYGYTF.